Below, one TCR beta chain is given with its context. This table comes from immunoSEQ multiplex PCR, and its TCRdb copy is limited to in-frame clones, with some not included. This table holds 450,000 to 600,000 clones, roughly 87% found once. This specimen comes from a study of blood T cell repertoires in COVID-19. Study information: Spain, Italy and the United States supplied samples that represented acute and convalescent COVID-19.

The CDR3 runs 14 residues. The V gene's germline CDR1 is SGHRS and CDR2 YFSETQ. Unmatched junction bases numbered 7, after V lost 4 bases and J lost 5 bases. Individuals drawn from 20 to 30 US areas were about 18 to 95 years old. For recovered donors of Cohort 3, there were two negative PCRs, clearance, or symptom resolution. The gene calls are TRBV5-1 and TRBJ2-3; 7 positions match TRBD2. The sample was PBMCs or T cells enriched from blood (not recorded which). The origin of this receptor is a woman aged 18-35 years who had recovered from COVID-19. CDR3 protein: CASSPGGYRDTQYF. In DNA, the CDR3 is TGCGCCAGCAGCCCGGGGGGTTACAGAGATACGCAGTATTTT.